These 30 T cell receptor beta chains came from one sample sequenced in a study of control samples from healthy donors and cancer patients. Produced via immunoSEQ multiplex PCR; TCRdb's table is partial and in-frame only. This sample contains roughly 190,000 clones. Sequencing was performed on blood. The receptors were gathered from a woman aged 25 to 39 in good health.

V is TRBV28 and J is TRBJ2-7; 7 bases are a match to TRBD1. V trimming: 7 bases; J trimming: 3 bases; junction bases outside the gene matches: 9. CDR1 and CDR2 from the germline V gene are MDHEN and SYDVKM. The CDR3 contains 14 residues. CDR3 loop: CASTRRTGGYEQYF. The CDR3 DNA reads TGTGCCAGCACCCGGCGGACAGGCGGCTACGAGCAGTACTTC.

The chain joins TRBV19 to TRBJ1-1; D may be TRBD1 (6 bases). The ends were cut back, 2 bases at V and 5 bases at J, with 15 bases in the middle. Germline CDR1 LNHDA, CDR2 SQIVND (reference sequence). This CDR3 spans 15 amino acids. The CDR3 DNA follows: TGTGCCAGTAGTATAAAAGGCGGGGGCTGGACTGAAGCTTTCTTT. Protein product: CASSIKGGGWTEAFF.

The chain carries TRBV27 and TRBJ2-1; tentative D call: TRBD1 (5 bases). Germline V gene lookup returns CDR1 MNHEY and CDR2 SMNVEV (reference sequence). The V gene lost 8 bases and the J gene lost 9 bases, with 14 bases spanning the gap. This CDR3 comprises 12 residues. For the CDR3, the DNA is TGTGCCAGCGCCCCCCTAGGGGTTGAGCAGTTCTTC. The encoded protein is CASAPLGVEQFF.

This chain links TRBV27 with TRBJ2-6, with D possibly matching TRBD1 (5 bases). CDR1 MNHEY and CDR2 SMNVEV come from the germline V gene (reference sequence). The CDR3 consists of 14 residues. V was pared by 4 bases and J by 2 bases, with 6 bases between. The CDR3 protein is CASSSGTGANVLTF. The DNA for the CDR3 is TGTGCCAGCAGTTCAGGGACTGGGGCCAACGTCCTGACTTTC.

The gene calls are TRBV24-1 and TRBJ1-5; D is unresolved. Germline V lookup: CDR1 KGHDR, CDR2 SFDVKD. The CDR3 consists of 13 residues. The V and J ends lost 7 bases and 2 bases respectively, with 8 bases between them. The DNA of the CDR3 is TGTGCCACCAGAGGTCCCGGCAATCAGCCCCAGCATTTT. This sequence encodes CATRGPGNQPQHF.

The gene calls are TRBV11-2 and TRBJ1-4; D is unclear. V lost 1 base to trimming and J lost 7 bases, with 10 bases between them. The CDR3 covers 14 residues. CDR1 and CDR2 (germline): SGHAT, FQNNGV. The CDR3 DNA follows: TGTGCCAGCAGCTTAGGGGGAGGGATTGAAAAACTGTTTTTT. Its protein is CASSLGGGIEKLFF.

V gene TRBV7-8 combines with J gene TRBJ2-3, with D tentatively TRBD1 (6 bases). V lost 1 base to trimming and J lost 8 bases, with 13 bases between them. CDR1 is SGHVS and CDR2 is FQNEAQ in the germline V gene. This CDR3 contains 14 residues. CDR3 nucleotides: TGTGCCAGCAGCTTAGGGCCAAGCAGGGGTACGCAGTATTTT. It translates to CASSLGPSRGTQYF. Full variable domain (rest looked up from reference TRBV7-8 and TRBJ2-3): GAGVSQSPRYKVAKRGQDVALRCDPISGHVSLFWYQQALGQGPEFLTYFQNEAQLDKSGLPSDRFFAERPEGSVSTLKIQRTQQEDSAVYLCASSLGPSRGTQYFGPGTRLTVL.

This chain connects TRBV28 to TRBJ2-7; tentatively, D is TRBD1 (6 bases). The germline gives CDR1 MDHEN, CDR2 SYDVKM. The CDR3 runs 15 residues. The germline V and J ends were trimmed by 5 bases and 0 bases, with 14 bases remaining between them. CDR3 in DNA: TGTGCCAGCAGTGCCCCTGGACAGATCTCCTACGAGCAGTACTTC. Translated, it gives CASSAPGQISYEQYF.

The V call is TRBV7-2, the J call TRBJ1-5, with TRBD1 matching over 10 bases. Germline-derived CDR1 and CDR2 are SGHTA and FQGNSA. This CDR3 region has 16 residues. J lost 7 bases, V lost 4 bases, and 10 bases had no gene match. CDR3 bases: TGTGCCAGCAGCTCCGGGACAGGGGCCTTAAGGCAGCCCCAGCATTTT. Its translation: CASSSGTGALRQPQHF.

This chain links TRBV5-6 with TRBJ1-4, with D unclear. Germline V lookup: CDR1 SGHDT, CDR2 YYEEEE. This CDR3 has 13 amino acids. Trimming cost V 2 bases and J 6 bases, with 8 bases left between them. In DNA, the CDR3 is TGTGCCAGCAGCTTCGCCGCGTATGAAAAACTGTTTTTT. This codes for CASSFAAYEKLFF.

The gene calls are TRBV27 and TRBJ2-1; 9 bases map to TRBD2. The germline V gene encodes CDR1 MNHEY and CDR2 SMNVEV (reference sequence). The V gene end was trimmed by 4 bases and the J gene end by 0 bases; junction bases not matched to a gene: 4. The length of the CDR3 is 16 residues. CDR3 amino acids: CASSSRRGGSYNEQFF. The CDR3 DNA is TGTGCCAGCAGTTCCCGGCGGGGGGGCTCCTACAATGAGCAGTTCTTC.

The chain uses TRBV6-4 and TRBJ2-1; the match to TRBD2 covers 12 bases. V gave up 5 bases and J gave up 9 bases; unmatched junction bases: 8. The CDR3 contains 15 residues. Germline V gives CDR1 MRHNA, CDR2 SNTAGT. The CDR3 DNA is TGTGCCAGCAGTTACACTAGCGGGGGGAACGTTGAGCAGTTCTTC. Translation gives CASSYTSGGNVEQFF.

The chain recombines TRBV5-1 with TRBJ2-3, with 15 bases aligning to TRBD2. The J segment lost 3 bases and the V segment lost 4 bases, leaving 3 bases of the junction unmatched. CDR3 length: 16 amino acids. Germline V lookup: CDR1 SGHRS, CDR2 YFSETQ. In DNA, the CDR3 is TGCGCCAGCAGCACCGGGACTAGCGGGGGGACAGATACGCAGTATTTT. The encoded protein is CASSTGTSGGTDTQYF.

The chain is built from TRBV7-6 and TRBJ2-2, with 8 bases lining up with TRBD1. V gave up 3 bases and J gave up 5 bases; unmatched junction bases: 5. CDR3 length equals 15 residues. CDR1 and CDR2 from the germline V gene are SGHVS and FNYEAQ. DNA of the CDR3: TGTGCCAGCAGCTTGAACAGGGGGAGGACCGGGGAGCTGTTTTTT. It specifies CASSLNRGRTGELFF.

In nucleotides, the CDR3 is TGTGCCAGCAGCCAAGATGGCGGGAAGTTAAATCAGCCCCAGCATTTT. Amino acids: CASSQDGGKLNQPQHF. The rearrangement joins TRBV3-1 (or the pseudogene TRBV3-2) to TRBJ1-5; D gene uncertain. The CDR3 is 16 amino acids. With 0 bases removed from V and 4 bases from J, the gap between germline ends came to 13 bases. Germline CDR1 LGHDT, CDR2 YNNKEL (reference sequence).

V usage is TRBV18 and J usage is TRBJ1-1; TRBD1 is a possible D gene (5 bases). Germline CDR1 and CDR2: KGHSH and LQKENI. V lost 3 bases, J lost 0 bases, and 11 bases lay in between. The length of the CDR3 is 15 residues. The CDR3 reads CASSPSSTVNTEAFF. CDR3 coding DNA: TGTGCCAGCTCACCCTCGTCGACAGTGAACACTGAAGCTTTCTTT.

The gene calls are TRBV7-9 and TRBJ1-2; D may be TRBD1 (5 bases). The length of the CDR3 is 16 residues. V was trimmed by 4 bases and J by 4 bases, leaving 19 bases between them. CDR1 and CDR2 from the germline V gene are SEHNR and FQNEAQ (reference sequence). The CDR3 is CASSSSFLGGGYGYTF. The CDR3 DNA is TGTGCCAGCAGCTCATCCTTCCTCGGGGGTGGCTATGGCTACACCTTC.

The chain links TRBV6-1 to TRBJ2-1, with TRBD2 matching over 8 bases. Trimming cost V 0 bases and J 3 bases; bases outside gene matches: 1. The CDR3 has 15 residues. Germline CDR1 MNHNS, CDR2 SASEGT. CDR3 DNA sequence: TGTGCCAGCAGTGAAGCACGGGGGGGCTACAATGAGCAGTTCTTC. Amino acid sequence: CASSEARGGYNEQFF.

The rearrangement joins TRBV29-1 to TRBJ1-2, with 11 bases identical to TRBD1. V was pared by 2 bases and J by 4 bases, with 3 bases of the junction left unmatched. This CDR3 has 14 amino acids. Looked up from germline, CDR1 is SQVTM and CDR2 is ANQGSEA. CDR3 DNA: TGCAGCGTTGAAAGGGGACAGGGGGGCTATGGCTACACCTTC. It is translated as CSVERGQGGYGYTF.

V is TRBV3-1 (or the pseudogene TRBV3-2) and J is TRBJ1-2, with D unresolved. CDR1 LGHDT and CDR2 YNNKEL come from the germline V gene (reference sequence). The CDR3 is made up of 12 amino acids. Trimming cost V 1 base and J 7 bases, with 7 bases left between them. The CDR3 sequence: CASSQAVGGYTF. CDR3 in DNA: TGTGCCAGCAGCCAAGCGGTGGGTGGCTACACCTTC.

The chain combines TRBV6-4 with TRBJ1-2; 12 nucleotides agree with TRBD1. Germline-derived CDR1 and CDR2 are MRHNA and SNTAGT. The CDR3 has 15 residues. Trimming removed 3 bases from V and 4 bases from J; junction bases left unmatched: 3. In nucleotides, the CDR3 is TGTGCCAGCAGTGAGGGACAGGGGGCTGGCTATGGCTACACCTTC. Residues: CASSEGQGAGYGYTF.

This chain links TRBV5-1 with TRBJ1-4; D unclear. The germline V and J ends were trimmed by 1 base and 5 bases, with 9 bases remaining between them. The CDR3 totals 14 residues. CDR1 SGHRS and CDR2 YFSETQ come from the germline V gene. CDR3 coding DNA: TGCGCCAGCAGCTTGCGAGGAGACAATGAAAAACTGTTTTTT. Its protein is CASSLRGDNEKLFF.

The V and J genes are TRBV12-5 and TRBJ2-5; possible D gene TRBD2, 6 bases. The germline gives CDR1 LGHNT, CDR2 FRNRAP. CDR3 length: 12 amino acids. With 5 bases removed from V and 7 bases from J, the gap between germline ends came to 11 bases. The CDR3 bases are TGTGCTAGTGGTCGGGACTCGGGGACCCAGTACTTC. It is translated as CASGRDSGTQYF.

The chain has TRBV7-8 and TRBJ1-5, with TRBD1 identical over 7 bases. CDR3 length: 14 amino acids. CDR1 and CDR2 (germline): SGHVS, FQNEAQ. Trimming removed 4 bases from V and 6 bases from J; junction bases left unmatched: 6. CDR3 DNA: TGTGCCAGCAGCTCCACAGGGGCCGGTCAGCCCCAGCATTTT. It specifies CASSSTGAGQPQHF.

For the CDR3, the DNA is TGTGCCAGCTCACCACCGGGGGACAGGGAGACCTATGGCTACACCTTC. Its translation is CASSPPGDRETYGYTF. The chain uses TRBV18 and TRBJ1-2, with 9 bases fitting TRBD1. The CDR3 is 16 residues long. Germline assignment: CDR1 KGHSH and CDR2 LQKENI. V lost 0 bases to trimming and J lost 4 bases; unmatched junction nucleotides: 6.

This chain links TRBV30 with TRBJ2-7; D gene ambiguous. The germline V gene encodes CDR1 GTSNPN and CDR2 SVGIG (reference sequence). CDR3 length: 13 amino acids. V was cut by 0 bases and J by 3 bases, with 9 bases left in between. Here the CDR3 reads CAWSVHLNYEQYF. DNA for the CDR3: TGTGCCTGGAGTGTACATCTAAACTACGAGCAGTACTTC.

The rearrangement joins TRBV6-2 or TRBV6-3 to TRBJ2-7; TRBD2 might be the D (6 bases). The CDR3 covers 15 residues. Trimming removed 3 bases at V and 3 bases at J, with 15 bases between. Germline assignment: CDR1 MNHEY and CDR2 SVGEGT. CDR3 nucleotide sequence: TGTGCCAGCAGTTATCGACAGCGGGCCGGCTACGAGCAGTACTTC. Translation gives CASSYRQRAGYEQYF.

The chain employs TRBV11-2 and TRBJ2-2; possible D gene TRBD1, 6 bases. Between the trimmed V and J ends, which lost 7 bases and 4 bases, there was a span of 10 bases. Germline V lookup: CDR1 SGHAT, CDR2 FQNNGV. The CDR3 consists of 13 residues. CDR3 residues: CASKRGGTGELFF. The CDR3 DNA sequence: TGTGCCAGCAAACGAGGGGGCACCGGGGAGCTGTTTTTT.

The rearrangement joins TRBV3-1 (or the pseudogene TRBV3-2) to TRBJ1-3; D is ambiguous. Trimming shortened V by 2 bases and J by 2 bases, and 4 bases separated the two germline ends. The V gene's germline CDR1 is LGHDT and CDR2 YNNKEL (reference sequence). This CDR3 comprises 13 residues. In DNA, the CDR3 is TGTGCCAGCAGCCAATGGGCTGGAAACACCATATATTTT. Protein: CASSQWAGNTIYF.

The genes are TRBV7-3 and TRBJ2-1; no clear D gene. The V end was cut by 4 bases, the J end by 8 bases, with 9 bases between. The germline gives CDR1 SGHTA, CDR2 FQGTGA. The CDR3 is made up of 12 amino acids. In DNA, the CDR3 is TGTGCCAGCAGCTCCCAAGGCCATGAGCAGTTCTTC. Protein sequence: CASSSQGHEQFF.